This TCR beta chain was found in a study of shared clonotypes between healthy human individuals. Overall study findings and caveats: Roughly 5% of naive CD4 clonotypes were common to several donors. The donor pool, a small one, limited the genetic and exposure-history diversity represented. Sharing of clonotypes among donors was expected to vary with sequencing depth.

In the source study's methods: In the immunoSEQ data, sequences were junction-only and lacked quality scores, so filtering differed. The table came from immunoSEQ multiplex PCR; TCRdb's copy has only in-frame clones and leaves some out. V and J calls and clone size are those listed in that table; D and trimming were worked out from the DNA. This table has 2 million to 2.5 million clones, 85% to 95% appearing once. In germline, CDR1 is SGHNT, CDR2 YENEEA. V was trimmed by 5 bases and J by 2 bases, leaving 12 bases between them. CDR3 length: 14 residues. Worth noting for this clone: Its antigen remains unknown.

V is TRBV11-3 and J is TRBJ2-5; weak D call: TRBD1 (6 bases). The receptor comes from a man aged 18-30 years in good health. Some clones in this sample may be carry-over from other donors' samples. Specimen: naive CD4+ T cells from PBMCs. As for subset: CD45RA+ positively selected. The CDR3 coding sequence is TGTGCCAGCAGCCTCCGGGACAAGCAAGAGACCCAGTACTTC. Protein sequence: CASSLRDKQETQYF.